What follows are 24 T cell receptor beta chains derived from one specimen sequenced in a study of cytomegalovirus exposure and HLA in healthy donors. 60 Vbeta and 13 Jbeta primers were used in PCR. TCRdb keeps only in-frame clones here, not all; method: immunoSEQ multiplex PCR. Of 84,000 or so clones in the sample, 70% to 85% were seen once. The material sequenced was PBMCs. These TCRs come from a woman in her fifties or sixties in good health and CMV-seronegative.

The CDR3 region is CASSVGIAGSDGELFF. Written as DNA, the CDR3 is TGTGCCAGCAGCGTAGGGATAGCGGGATCGGACGGGGAGCTGTTTTTT. This chain joins TRBV9 and TRBJ2-2; 8 nucleotides match TRBD2. The junction had 8 bases not matched to a gene; V was cut back by 0 bases and J by 7 bases. The CDR3 spans 16 residues. CDR1 SGDLS and CDR2 YYNGEE come from the germline V gene.

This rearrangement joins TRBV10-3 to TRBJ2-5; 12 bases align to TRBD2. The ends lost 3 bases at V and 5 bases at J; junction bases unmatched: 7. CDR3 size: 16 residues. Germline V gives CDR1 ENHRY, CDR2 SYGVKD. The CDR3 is CAISDSKTSGGETQYF. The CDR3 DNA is TGTGCCATCAGTGATTCGAAGACTAGCGGGGGCGAGACCCAGTACTTC.

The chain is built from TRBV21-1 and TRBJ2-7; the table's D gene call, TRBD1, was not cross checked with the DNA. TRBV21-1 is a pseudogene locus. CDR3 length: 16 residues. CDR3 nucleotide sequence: TGTGCCAGCAGCAAAGTGCAGAAGGGGACAGGGGCACCACCGTACTTC. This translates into CASSKVQKGTGAPPYF.

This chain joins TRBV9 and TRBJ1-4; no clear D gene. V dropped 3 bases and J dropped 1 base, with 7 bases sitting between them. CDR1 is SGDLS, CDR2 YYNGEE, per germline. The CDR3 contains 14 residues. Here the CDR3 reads CASSGGRTNEKLFF. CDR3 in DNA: TGTGCCAGCAGCGGAGGGAGAACTAATGAAAAACTGTTTTTT.

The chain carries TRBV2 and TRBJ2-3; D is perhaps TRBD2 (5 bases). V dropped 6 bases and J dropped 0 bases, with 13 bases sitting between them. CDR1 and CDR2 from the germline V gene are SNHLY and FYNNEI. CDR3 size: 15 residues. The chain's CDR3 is CASSPPGVSTDTQYF. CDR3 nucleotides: TGTGCCAGCAGCCCACCCGGGGTCAGCACAGATACGCAGTATTTT. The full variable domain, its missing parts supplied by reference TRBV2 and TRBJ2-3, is EPEVTQTPSHQVTQMGQEVILRCVPISNHLYFYWYRQILGQKVEFLVSFYNNEISEKSEIFDDQFSVERPDGSNFTLKIRSTKLEDSAMYFCASSPPGVSTDTQYFGPGTRLTVL.

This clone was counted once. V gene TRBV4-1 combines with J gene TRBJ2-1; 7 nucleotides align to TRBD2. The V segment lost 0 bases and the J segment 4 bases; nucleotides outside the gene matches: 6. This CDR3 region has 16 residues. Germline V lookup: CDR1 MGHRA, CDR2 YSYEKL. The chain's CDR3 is CASSQDRSGIYNEQFF. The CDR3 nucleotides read TGCGCCAGCAGCCAAGATCGGAGCGGGATTTACAATGAGCAGTTCTTC.

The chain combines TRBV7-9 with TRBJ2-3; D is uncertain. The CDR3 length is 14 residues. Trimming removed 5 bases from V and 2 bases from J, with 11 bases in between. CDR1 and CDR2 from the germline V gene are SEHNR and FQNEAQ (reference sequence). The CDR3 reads CASSAYNPTDTQYF. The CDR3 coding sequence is TGTGCCAGCAGCGCCTATAATCCCACAGATACGCAGTATTTT. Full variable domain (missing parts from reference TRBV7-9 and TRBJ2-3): DTGVSQNPRHKITKRGQNVTFRCDPISEHNRLYWYRQTLGQGPEFLTYFQNEAQLEKSRLLSDRFSAERPKGSFSTLEIQRTEQGDSAMYLCASSAYNPTDTQYFGPGTRLTVL.

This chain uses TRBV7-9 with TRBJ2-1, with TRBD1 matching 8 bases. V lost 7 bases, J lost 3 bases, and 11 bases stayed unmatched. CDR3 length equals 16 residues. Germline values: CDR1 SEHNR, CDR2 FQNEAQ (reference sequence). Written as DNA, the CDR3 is TGTGCCAGCACCCAAGGGGGCAGGGGGCTCTACAATGAGCAGTTCTTC. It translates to CASTQGGRGLYNEQFF.

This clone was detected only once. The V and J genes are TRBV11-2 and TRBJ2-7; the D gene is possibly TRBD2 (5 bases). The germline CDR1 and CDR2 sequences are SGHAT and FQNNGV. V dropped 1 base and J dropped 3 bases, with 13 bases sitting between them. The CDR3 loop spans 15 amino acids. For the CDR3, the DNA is TGTGCCAGCAGCTTAGCGGCAGAGCGGAACTACGAGCAGTACTTC. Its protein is CASSLAAERNYEQYF. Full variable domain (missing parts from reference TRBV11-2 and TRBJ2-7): EAGVAQSPRYKIIEKRQSVAFWCNPISGHATLYWYQQILGQGPKLLIQFQNNGVVDDSQLPKDRFSAERLKGVDSTLKIQPAKLEDSAVYLCASSLAAERNYEQYFGPGTRLTVT.

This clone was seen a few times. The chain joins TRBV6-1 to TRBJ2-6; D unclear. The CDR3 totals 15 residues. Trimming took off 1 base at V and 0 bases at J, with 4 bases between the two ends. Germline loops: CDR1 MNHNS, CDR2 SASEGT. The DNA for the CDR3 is TGTGCCAGCAGTGAAGACAGCTCTGGGGCCAACGTCCTGACTTTC. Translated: CASSEDSSGANVLTF.

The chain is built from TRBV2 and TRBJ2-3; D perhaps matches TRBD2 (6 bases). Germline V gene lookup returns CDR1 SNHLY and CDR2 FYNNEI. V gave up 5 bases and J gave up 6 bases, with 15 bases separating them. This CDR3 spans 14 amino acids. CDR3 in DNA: TGTGCCAGCAGTAGGACTATTCGGGGGGATACGCAGTATTTT. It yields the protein CASSRTIRGDTQYF. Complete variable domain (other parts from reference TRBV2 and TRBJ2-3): EPEVTQTPSHQVTQMGQEVILRCVPISNHLYFYWYRQILGQKVEFLVSFYNNEISEKSEIFDDQFSVERPDGSNFTLKIRSTKLEDSAMYFCASSRTIRGDTQYFGPGTRLTVL.

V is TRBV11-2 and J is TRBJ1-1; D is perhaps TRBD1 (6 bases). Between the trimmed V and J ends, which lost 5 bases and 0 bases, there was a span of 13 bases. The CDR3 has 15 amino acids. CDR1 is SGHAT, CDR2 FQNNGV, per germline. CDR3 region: CASSVLTGLNTEAFF. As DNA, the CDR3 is TGTGCCAGCAGCGTACTAACAGGGCTGAACACTGAAGCTTTCTTT. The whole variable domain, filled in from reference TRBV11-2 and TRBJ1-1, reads EAGVAQSPRYKIIEKRQSVAFWCNPISGHATLYWYQQILGQGPKLLIQFQNNGVVDDSQLPKDRFSAERLKGVDSTLKIQPAKLEDSAVYLCASSVLTGLNTEAFFGQGTRLTVV.

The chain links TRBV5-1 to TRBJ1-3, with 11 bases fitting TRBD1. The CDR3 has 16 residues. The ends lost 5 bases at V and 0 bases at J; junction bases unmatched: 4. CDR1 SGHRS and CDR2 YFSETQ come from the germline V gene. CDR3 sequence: CASSWDRGASGNTIYF. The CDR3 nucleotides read TGCGCCAGCAGTTGGGACAGGGGGGCCTCTGGAAACACCATATATTTT. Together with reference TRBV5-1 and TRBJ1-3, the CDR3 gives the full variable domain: KAGVTQTPRYLIKTRGQQVTLSCSPISGHRSVSWYQQTPGQGLQFLFEYFSETQRNKGNFPGRFSGRQFSNSRSEMNVSTLELGDSALYLCASSWDRGASGNTIYFGEGSWLTVV.

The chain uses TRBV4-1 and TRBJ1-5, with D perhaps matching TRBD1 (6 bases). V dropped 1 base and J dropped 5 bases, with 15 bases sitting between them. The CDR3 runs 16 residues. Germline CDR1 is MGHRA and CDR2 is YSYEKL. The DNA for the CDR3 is TGCGCCAGCAGCCAAGTTCCCGGGACACGCGATCAGCCCCAGCATTTT. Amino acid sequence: CASSQVPGTRDQPQHF.

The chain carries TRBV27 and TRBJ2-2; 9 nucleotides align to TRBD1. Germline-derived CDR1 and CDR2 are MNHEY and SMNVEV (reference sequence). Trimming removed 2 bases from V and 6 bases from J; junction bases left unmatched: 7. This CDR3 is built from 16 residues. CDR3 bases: TGTGCCAGCAGTTTAGGTGGGACAGGGAAAGCCGGGGAGCTGTTTTTT. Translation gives CASSLGGTGKAGELFF.

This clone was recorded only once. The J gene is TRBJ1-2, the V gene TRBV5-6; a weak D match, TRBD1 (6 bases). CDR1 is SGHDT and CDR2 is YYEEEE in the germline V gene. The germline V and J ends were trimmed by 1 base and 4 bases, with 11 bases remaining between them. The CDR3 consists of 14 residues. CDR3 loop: CASSLQGLVYGYTF. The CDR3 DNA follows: TGTGCCAGCAGCTTGCAGGGGCTAGTCTATGGCTACACCTTC.

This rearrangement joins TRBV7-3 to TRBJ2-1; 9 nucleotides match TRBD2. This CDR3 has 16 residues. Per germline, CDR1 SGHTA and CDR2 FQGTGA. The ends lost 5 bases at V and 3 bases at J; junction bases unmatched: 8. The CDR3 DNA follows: TGTGCCAGCAGCCCTTTAGCGGGAGCGGACTACAATGAGCAGTTCTTC. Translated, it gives CASSPLAGADYNEQFF.

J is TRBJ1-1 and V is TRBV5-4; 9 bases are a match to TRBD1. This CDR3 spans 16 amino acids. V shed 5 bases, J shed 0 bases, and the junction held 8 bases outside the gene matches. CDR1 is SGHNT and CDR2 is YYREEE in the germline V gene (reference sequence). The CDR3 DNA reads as TGTGCCAGCAGTTGGGGACAGGGAAAAATGAACACTGAAGCTTTCTTT. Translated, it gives CASSWGQGKMNTEAFF.

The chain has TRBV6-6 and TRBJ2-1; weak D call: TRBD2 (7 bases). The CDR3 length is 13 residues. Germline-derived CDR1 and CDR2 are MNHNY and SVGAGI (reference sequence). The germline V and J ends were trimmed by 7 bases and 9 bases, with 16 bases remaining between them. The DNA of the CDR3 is TGTGCCAGCACCGGGGGGCGATTAACTGAGCAGTTCTTC. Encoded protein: CASTGGRLTEQFF.

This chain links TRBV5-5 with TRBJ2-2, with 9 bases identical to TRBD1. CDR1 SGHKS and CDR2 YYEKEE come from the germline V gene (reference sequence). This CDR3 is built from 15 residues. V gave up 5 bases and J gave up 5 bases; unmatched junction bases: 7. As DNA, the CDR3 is TGTGCCAGCAGATTTACAGGGGGCGCGACCGGGGAGCTGTTTTTT. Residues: CASRFTGGATGELFF.

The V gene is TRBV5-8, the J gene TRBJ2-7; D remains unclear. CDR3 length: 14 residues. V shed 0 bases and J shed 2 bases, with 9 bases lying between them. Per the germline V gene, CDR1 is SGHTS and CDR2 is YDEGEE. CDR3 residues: CASSLGPTPYEQYF. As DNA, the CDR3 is TGTGCCAGCAGCTTGGGGCCAACCCCCTACGAGCAGTACTTC. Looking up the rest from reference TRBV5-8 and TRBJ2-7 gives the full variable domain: EAGVTQSPTHLIKTRGQQATLRCSPISGHTSVYWYQQALGLGLQFLLWYDEGEERNRGNFPPRFSGRQFPNYSSELNVNALELEDSALYLCASSLGPTPYEQYFGPGTRLTVT.

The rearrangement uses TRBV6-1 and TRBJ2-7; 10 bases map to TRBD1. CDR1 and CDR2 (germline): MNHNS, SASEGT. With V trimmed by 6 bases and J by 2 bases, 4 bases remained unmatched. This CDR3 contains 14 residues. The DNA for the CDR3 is TGTGCCAGCAGGACGACAGGGGGCCCCTACGAGCAGTACTTC. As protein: CASRTTGGPYEQYF.

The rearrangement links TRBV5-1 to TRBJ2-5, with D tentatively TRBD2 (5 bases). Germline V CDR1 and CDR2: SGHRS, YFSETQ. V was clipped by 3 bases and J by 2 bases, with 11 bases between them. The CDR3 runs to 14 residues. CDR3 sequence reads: CASSWVGDQETQYF. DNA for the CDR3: TGCGCCAGCAGCTGGGTCGGGGATCAAGAGACCCAGTACTTC.

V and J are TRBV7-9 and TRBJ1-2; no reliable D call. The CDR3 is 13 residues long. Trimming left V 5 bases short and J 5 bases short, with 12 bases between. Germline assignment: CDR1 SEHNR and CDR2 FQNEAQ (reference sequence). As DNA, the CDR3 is TGTGCCAGCAGCCGAATCGAGTTATATGGCTACACCTTC. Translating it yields CASSRIELYGYTF.